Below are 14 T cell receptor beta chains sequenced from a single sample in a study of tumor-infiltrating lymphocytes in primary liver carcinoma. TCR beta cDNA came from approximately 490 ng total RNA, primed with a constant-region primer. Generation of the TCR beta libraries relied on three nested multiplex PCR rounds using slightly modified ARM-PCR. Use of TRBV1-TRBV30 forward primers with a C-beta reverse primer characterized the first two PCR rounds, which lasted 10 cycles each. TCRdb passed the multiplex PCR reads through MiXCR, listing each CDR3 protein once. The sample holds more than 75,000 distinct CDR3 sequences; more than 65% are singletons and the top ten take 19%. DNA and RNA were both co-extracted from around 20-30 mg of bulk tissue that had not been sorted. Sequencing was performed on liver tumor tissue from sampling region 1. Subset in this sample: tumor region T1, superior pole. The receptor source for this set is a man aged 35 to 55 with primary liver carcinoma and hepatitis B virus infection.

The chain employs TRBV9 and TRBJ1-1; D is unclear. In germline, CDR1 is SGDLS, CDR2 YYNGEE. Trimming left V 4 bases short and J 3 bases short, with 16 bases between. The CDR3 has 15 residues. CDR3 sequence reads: CASSPKLGGDTEAFF. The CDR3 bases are TGTGCCAGCAGCCCTAAATTGGGCGGAGACACTGAAGCTTTCTTT. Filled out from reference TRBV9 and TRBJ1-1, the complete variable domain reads DSGVTQTPKHLITATGQRVTLRCSPRSGDLSVYWYQQSLDQGLQFLIQYYNGEERAKGNILERFSAQQFPDLHSELNLSSLELGDSALYFCASSPKLGGDTEAFFGQGTRLTVV.

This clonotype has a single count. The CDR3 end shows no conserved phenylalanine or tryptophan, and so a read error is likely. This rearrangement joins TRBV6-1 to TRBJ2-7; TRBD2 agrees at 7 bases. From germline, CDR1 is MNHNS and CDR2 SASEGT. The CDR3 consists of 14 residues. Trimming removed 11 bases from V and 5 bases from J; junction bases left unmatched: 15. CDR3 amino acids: CACDSGILTHEQYI. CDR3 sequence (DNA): TGTGCCTGCGACAGCGGGATATTAACCCACGAGCAGTACATC.

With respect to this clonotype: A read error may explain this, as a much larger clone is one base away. Written as DNA, the CDR3 is TGTGCCAGCAACCGGGGCCCTGGGGCCAACGTCCTGACTTTC. Amino acids: CASNRGPGANVLTF. V usage is TRBV28 and J usage is TRBJ2-6, with D possibly being TRBD1 or TRBD2 (5 bases each). V was clipped by 7 bases and J by 2 bases, with 9 bases between them. This CDR3 region has 14 residues. Germline V lookup: CDR1 MDHEN, CDR2 SYDVKM.

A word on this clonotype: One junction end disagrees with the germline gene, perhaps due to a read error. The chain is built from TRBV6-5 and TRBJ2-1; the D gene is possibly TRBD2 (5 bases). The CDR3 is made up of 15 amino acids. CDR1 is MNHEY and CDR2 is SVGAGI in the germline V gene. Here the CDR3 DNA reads TGTGCCAGCAAGACTACCAGTATGGGCTACAATGAGCGGTTCTTC. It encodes CASKTTSMGYNERFF.

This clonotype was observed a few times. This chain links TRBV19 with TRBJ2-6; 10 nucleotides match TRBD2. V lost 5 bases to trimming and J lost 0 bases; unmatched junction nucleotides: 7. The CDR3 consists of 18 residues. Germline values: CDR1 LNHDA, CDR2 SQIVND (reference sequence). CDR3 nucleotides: TGTGCCAGTAGTCCCCTCGGACTAGCGGCCTCTGGGGCCAACGTCCTGACTTTC. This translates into CASSPLGLAASGANVLTF.

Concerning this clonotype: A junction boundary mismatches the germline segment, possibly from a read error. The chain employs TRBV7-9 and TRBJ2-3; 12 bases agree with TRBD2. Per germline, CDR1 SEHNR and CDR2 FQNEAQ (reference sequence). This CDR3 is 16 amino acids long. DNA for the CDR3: TGTACCAGCAGCTTAGCGCTAGCGGGGGGGACAGATACGCAGTATTTT. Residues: CTSSLALAGGTDTQYF.

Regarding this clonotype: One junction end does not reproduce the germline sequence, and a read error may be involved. The CDR3 reads CASRPRTQAREHYF. CDR3 coding DNA: TGTGCTAGCAGACCTAGGACCCAGGCCCGGGAGCACTATTTC. This sequence joins TRBV6-6 and TRBJ2-7, with D possibly TRBD2 on 6 matching bases. CDR1 is MNHNY, CDR2 SVGAGI, per germline (reference sequence). This CDR3 has 14 residues.

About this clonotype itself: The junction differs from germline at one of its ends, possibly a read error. CDR3 in DNA: TGTGCCGGCAGTTCCCGGGAGCACGAGCAGCACTTC. This encodes CAGSSREHEQHF. The V gene is TRBV6-1, the J gene TRBJ2-7; a possible D gene is TRBD2 (6 bases). The CDR3 sequence is 12 residues long. CDR1 and CDR2 (germline): MNHNS, SASEGT.

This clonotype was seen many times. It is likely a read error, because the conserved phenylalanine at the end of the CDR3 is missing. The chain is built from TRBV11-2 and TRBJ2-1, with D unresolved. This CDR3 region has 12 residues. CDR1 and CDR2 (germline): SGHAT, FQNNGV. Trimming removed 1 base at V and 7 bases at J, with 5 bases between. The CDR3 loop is CASSLVGNEQFL. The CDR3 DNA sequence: TGTGCCAGCAGCTTAGTAGGGAATGAGCAGTTCCTC.

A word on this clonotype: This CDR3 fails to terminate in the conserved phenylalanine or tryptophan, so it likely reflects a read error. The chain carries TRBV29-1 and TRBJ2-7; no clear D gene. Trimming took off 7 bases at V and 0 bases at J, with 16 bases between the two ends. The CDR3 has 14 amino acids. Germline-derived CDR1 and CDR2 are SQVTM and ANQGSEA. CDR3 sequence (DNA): TGCAGCGCCTGGTCCTCAGGCACCTCCTACGAGCAGTACTTA. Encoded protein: CSAWSSGTSYEQYL.

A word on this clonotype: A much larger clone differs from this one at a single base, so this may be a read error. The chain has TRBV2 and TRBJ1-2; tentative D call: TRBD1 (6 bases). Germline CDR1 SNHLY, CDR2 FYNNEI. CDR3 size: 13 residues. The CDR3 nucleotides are TGTGTCAGCAGGGGACTGGGACCGCACGGCTACACCTTC. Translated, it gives CVSRGLGPHGYTF.

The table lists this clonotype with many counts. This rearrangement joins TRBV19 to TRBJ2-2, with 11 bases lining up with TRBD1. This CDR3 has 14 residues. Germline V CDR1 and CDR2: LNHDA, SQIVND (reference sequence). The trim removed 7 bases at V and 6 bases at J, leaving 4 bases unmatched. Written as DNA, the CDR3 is TGTGCCAGTAAGAGGGACAGGGGGTCCGGGGAGCTGTTTTTT. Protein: CASKRDRGSGELFF.

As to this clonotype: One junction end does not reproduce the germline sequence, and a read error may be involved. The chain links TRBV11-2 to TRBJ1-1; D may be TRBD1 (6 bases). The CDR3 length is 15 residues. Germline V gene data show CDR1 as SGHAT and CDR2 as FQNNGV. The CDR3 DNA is TGTGCGAGCAGCTCCTGGGGACGGGACAACACTGGAGCTTTCTTT. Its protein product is CASSSWGRDNTGAFF.

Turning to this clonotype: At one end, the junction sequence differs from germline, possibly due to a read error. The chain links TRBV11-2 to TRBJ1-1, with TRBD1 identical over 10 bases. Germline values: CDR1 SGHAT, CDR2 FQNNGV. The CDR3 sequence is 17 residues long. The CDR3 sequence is CANSRMRGQGFSTEAFF. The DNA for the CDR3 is TGTGCCAACAGCCGAATGAGGGGACAGGGGTTCAGCACTGAAGCTTTCTTT.